The rows below give T cell receptor beta chains drawn from one sample of a study of T-cell memory formation after mild COVID-19. TCRdb re-called the 5' RACE reads with MiXCR, one entry per CDR3 protein. The repertoire includes hundreds of thousands of distinct CDR3 sequences, 15% to 20% of them detected once, and around 12% sits in the top ten. Sequenced: PBMCs or a T cell subset sorted from them (not recorded which). Receptor source: an adult woman who had mild COVID-19 (a few samples of this study predate the infection). Cell type and time point are not known. Both conserved end residues are part of each CDR3. The order of the fields is J gene, D gene, clone size, V gene, CDR3 protein, CDR3 DNA. The D gene is left open where the match is weak. Where a row states a size, it is once, few, many or the class of an expanded clone; other rows omit it.

TRBJ1-2	.	few	TRBV5-5	CASSWADGREGYTF	TGTGCCAGCAGCTGGGCAGACGGCAGAGAAGGCTACACCTTC
TRBJ1-5	.	.	TRBV7-6	CASSLAVRQPQHF	TGTGCCAGCAGCTTAGCGGTGAGGCAGCCCCAGCATTTT
TRBJ1-5	.	.	TRBV5-5	CASSQRSHSNQPQHF	TGTGCCAGCAGCCAGAGGAGCCATAGCAATCAGCCCCAGCATTTT
TRBJ1-2	.	few	TRBV29-1	CSVGAEANYGYTF	TGCAGCGTTGGGGCAGAAGCTAACTATGGCTACACCTTC
TRBJ2-5	.	.	TRBV5-1	CASSAGQPSQETQYF	TGCGCCAGCAGCGCAGGACAGCCGAGCCAGGAGACCCAGTACTTC
TRBJ2-3	.	few	TRBV7-3	CASSLSGLSFTDTQYF	TGTGCCAGCAGCCTATCGGGACTTTCCTTCACAGATACGCAGTATTTT
TRBJ1-4	.	.	TRBV6-1	CASIRVLNANEKLFF	TGTGCCAGCATTAGGGTCCTAAACGCTAATGAAAAACTGTTTTTT
TRBJ2-3	TRBD2	few	TRBV20-1	CSVTSQGGSRDTQYF	TGCAGTGTCACGAGTCAGGGAGGGTCTCGAGATACGCAGTATTTT
TRBJ2-3	TRBD2	many	TRBV7-3	CASSLLASGGDTQYF	TGTGCCAGCAGCTTATTGGCTAGCGGTGGGGATACGCAGTATTTT
TRBJ2-7	.	few	TRBV11-2	CASSLSGRSSYEQYF	TGTGCCAGCAGCTTATCAGGCAGAAGCTCCTACGAGCAGTACTTC
TRBJ2-3	.	many	TRBV20-1	CSARQGTDTQYF	TGCAGTGCTAGACAGGGCACAGATACGCAGTATTTT
TRBJ1-4	.	.	TRBV5-1	CASSLGNMATNEKLFF	TGCGCCAGCAGCTTGGGGAATATGGCAACTAATGAAAAACTGTTTTTT
TRBJ2-1	TRBD2	.	TRBV12-3/TRBV12-4	CASSISGSSFDEQFF	TGTGCCAGCAGTATTAGCGGGAGTTCATTCGATGAGCAGTTCTTC
TRBJ1-1	TRBD1	few	TRBV19	CASSLGTGDLNTEAFF	TGTGCCAGTAGTCTCGGGACAGGGGACCTGAACACTGAAGCTTTCTTT
TRBJ1-1	.	few	TRBV24-1	CATSDRDTEAFF	TGTGCCACCAGTGATCGGGACACTGAAGCTTTCTTT
TRBJ2-7	.	many	TRBV27	CASRAGSSYEQYF	TGTGCCAGCAGGGCAGGGAGCTCCTACGAGCAGTACTTC
TRBJ2-1	.	few	TRBV6-2/TRBV6-3	CASSYRIYNEQFF	TGTGCCAGCAGTTACCGCATTTACAATGAGCAGTTCTTC
TRBJ2-7	.	.	TRBV10-3	CAISEGQVSEQYF	TGTGCCATCAGTGAAGGGCAGGTTAGCGAGCAGTACTTC
TRBJ2-5	.	few	TRBV10-3	CAISESAGWDQETQYF	TGTGCCATCAGTGAGTCGGCAGGGTGGGACCAAGAGACCCAGTACTTC
TRBJ2-3	.	.	TRBV9	CASSVGTANTDTQYF	TGTGCCAGCAGCGTAGGCACAGCTAACACAGATACGCAGTATTTT
TRBJ2-3	.	once	TRBV7-2	CASSLLGLAYTDTQYF	TGTGCCAGCAGCTTACTCGGGCTAGCTTACACAGATACGCAGTATTTT
TRBJ2-6	.	few	TRBV10-3	CAISEFGTPGSGANVLTF	TGTGCCATCAGTGAGTTCGGGACACCAGGCTCTGGGGCCAACGTCCTGACTTTC
TRBJ2-6	.	many	TRBV12-3/TRBV12-4	CASSFRGSGANVLTF	TGTGCCAGCAGTTTCAGGGGCTCTGGGGCCAACGTCCTGACTTTC
TRBJ2-1	.	.	TRBV9	CASSPMGDEQFF	TGTGCCAGCAGCCCAATGGGTGATGAGCAGTTCTTC
TRBJ2-5	.	many	TRBV7-3	CASSSGLPSQETQYF	TGTGCCAGCAGCTCCGGGTTGCCTTCGCAAGAGACCCAGTACTTC
TRBJ2-1	TRBD2	.	TRBV3-1	CASSSSGRAANEQFF	TGTGCCAGCAGCTCTAGCGGGAGGGCCGCGAATGAGCAGTTCTTC
TRBJ2-7	.	.	TRBV29-1	CSVAESYEQYF	TGCAGCGTTGCAGAGAGCTACGAGCAGTACTTC
TRBJ2-1	.	few	TRBV5-1	CASMRGNSYNEQFF	TGCGCCAGCATGCGGGGAAACTCCTACAATGAGCAGTTCTTC
TRBJ1-2	.	few	TRBV5-1	CASRTPTAGYTF	TGCGCCAGCAGGACACCTACGGCGGGCTACACCTTC
TRBJ2-1	TRBD2	few	TRBV7-9	CASSFLLAGDLNEQFF	TGTGCCAGCAGCTTCCTACTAGCGGGAGACCTCAATGAGCAGTTCTTC
TRBJ1-2	.	.	TRBV18	CASSAGGDGYTF	TGTGCCAGCTCAGCCGGTGGGGATGGCTACACCTTC
TRBJ1-5	.	.	TRBV9	CASSVGRGGQPHTQHF	TGTGCCAGCAGCGTAGGAAGGGGGGGGCAGCCCCACACCCAGCATTTT
TRBJ2-2	TRBD2	.	TRBV24-1	CATSDLVASGSLTGELFF	TGTGCCACCAGTGATTTAGTAGCTAGCGGGAGTCTCACCGGGGAGCTGTTTTTT
TRBJ1-2	.	.	TRBV9	CASSVVPGGTYGYTF	TGTGCCAGCAGCGTAGTCCCAGGAGGAACTTATGGCTACACCTTC
TRBJ1-1	TRBD1	.	TRBV29-1	CSVAPLTGMNTEAFF	TGCAGCGTTGCACCCCTGACAGGGATGAACACTGAAGCTTTCTTT
TRBJ1-1	.	few	TRBV29-1	CSVEDPASRGTEAFF	TGCAGCGTTGAAGATCCGGCCAGCCGGGGCACTGAAGCTTTCTTT
TRBJ2-2	.	.	TRBV5-1	CASSWATGANTGELFF	TGCGCCAGCAGCTGGGCGACAGGCGCGAACACCGGGGAGCTGTTTTTT
TRBJ2-7	.	.	TRBV27	CASRSSGRYEQYF	TGTGCCAGCAGGTCGAGCGGTCGTTACGAGCAGTACTTC
TRBJ2-4	.	few	TRBV4-3	CASSPVVGGNIQYF	TGCGCCAGCAGCCCGGTAGTGGGCGGAAACATTCAGTACTTC
TRBJ2-7	TRBD1	few	TRBV15	CATSRDRGGYEQYF	TGTGCCACCAGCAGGGACAGGGGAGGATACGAGCAGTACTTC
TRBJ2-2	TRBD2	.	TRBV4-2	CASSQDSPRFSGGELFF	TGTGCCAGCAGCCAAGATTCTCCCCGCTTTAGCGGGGGGGAGCTGTTTTTT
TRBJ2-3	TRBD2	few	TRBV11-2	CASSLPEILTSGGDTDTQYF	TGTGCCAGCAGCTTACCGGAAATTTTGACTAGCGGGGGGGACACAGATACGCAGTATTTT
TRBJ1-1	TRBD1	.	TRBV29-1	CSVADRWNTEAFF	TGCAGCGTGGCGGACAGGTGGAACACTGAAGCTTTCTTT
TRBJ2-1	TRBD1	.	TRBV20-1	CSARDRKGQGIDEQFF	TGCAGTGCTAGAGACCGTAAGGGACAGGGTATCGATGAGCAGTTCTTC
TRBJ2-5	TRBD1	.	TRBV20-1	CSARSESGGSGTQYF	TGCAGTGCTAGATCGGAGTCAGGGGGTTCTGGGACCCAGTACTTC
TRBJ2-3	TRBD2	.	TRBV7-3	CASIHMGDISGGSTDTQYF	TGTGCCAGCATCCACATGGGGGATATCTCGGGAGGGTCCACAGATACGCAGTATTTT
TRBJ2-1	.	.	TRBV20-1	CSARAKLGLYNEQFF	TGCAGTGCTAGAGCCAAACTCGGGCTTTACAATGAGCAGTTCTTC
TRBJ2-1	TRBD1	.	TRBV9	CASSAEGALSYNEQFF	TGTGCCAGCAGCGCTGAGGGGGCCCTCTCCTACAATGAGCAGTTCTTC
TRBJ1-1	.	few	TRBV11-1	CASSLAWGALNTEAFF	TGTGCCAGCAGCTTAGCTTGGGGGGCGCTGAACACTGAAGCTTTCTTT
TRBJ2-1	TRBD1	.	TRBV24-1	CATSDPGQGRDEQFF	TGTGCCACCAGTGATCCGGGACAGGGGAGGGATGAGCAGTTCTTC
TRBJ2-2	TRBD2	few	TRBV12-3/TRBV12-4	CASSLGGGLNTGELFF	TGTGCCAGCAGTTTAGGTGGGGGACTAAACACCGGGGAGCTGTTTTTT
TRBJ2-1	TRBD2	few	TRBV9	CASSPRRASGDNEQFF	TGTGCCAGCAGCCCCCGGCGGGCTAGCGGAGACAATGAGCAGTTCTTC
TRBJ1-2	.	.	TRBV6-6	CASSPGGGSLHGYTF	TGTGCCAGCAGTCCTGGGGGGGGGAGTCTTCATGGCTACACCTTC